The 25 T cell receptor beta chains in this list originate from one sample, sequenced in a study of T cells in Graves' hyperthyroidism and ophthalmopathy. Researchers amplified the TCR beta CDR3 regions from RNA transcripts. Primed by the HTBI set, a first-round RT-PCR was run on the TCR CDR3. TCRdb re-derived calls from the multiplex PCR reads in MiXCR, one entry per CDR3 protein. The sample has around 560,000 distinct CDR3 sequences, over 15% seen once; the top ten hold approximately 18%. The sequenced material came from blood. These TCRs come from a woman aged 18-29 years with Graves' hyperthyroidism.

At least ten counts were recorded for this clonotype. The chain couples TRBV7-6 to TRBJ2-2, with D unresolved. The CDR3 sequence is 14 residues long. The germline gives CDR1 SGHVS, CDR2 FNYEAQ. The V gene lost 5 bases and the J gene lost 4 bases, with 11 bases spanning the gap. The CDR3 loop reads CASSPPVGTGELFF. The CDR3 nucleotides are TGTGCCAGCAGCCCCCCCGTGGGCACCGGGGAGCTGTTTTTT.

Notes on this clonotype: A single base separates this from a much larger clone, so it may be a read error. The rearrangement uses TRBV29-1 and TRBJ2-3, with TRBD2 matching over 11 bases. CDR1 is SQVTM and CDR2 is ANQGSEA in the germline V gene. The CDR3 runs to 14 residues. Trimming cost V 4 bases and J 4 bases; bases outside gene matches: 4. CDR3 sequence: CSVGSSGRSDTQYF. The CDR3 DNA is TGCAGCGTTGGATCTAGCGGGAGGTCAGATACGCAGTATTTT.

This clonotype was seen at least ten times. The chain has TRBV16 and TRBJ2-1; D perhaps matches TRBD1 (6 bases). The germline V gene encodes CDR1 KGHSY and CDR2 FQNENV. This CDR3 is built from 13 residues. Trimming removed 3 bases at V and 7 bases at J, with 10 bases between. CDR3 in DNA: TGTGCCAGCAGCCATCCACAGGGTAATGAGCAGTTCTTC. Translation: CASSHPQGNEQFF.

This clonotype was seen repeatedly, ten times or more. The chain uses TRBV6-4 and TRBJ2-3, with D perhaps matching TRBD1 or TRBD2 (6 bases each). Trimming shortened V by 0 bases and J by 4 bases, and 11 bases separated the two germline ends. The CDR3 contains 15 residues. Germline V gives CDR1 MRHNA, CDR2 SNTAGT. The CDR3 sequence is CASSDSTGGADTQYF. CDR3 sequence (DNA): TGTGCCAGCAGTGACTCTACCGGGGGCGCAGATACGCAGTATTTT.

The table lists this clonotype with many counts. V is TRBV12-3 or TRBV12-4 and J is TRBJ1-1; 8 bases agree with TRBD1. V shed 6 bases, J shed 3 bases, and the junction held 9 bases outside the gene matches. This CDR3 region has 15 residues. This CDR3 reads CASRNRQGRDTEAFF. CDR3 sequence (DNA): TGTGCCAGCAGAAACAGACAGGGGAGGGACACTGAAGCTTTCTTT.

This clonotype was recorded at least ten times. The genes are TRBV20-1 and TRBJ2-7; 7 bases fit TRBD2. Germline CDR1 and CDR2: DFQATT and SNEGSKA (reference sequence). Trimming at V came to 7 bases and at J to 8 bases, leaving 8 bases not matched to a gene. CDR3 size: 11 residues. The CDR3 loop reads CSVGGGGKQYF. The CDR3, as DNA: TGCAGTGTTGGCGGCGGGGGAAAGCAGTACTTC.

This clonotype came up many times. The chain couples TRBV5-1 to TRBJ2-1; 14 bases are a match to TRBD2. Unmatched junction bases numbered 7, after V lost 1 base and J lost 1 base. The CDR3 is 19 amino acids. The germline gives CDR1 SGHRS, CDR2 YFSETQ. DNA for the CDR3: TGCGCCAGCAGCTTGCGCCCGGGACTAGCGGGAGTATCCTACAATGAGCAGTTCTTC. Translated: CASSLRPGLAGVSYNEQFF.

The chain carries TRBV12-3 or TRBV12-4 and TRBJ2-1, with 8 bases aligning to TRBD2. V gave up 6 bases and J gave up 0 bases; unmatched junction bases: 7. This CDR3 comprises 16 residues. The CDR3 region has the DNA TGTGCCAGCAGCACACCGGGACTAGGCTCCTACAATGAGCAGTTCTTC. Its translation is CASSTPGLGSYNEQFF.

This clonotype came up many times. The rearrangement uses TRBV2 and TRBJ2-7; the match to TRBD1 covers 8 bases. Germline assignment: CDR1 SNHLY and CDR2 FYNNEI. Trimming removed 2 bases from V and 0 bases from J; junction bases left unmatched: 3. This CDR3 contains 15 residues. CDR3 in DNA: TGTGCCAGCAGTGAATCAGGGGGCGCCTCCTACGAGCAGTACTTC. This encodes CASSESGGASYEQYF.

Many counts were recorded for this clonotype. The CDR3 DNA is TGTGCCAGCAGCCGAGCTAAGGGCACTGAAGCTTTCTTT. It translates to CASSRAKGTEAFF. The gene calls are TRBV7-2 and TRBJ1-1; D is unresolved. Germline V gene data show CDR1 as SGHTA and CDR2 as FQGNSA. This CDR3 region has 13 residues. The V and J ends lost 5 bases and 4 bases respectively, with 11 bases between them.

This chain uses TRBV5-6 with TRBJ1-5; D is unclear. Trimming removed 1 base at V and 3 bases at J, with 2 bases between. Per the germline V gene, CDR1 is SGHDT and CDR2 is YYEEEE. The CDR3 runs 12 residues. CDR3 in amino acids: CASSLLNQPQHF. The CDR3 nucleotides read TGTGCCAGCAGCTTGCTCAATCAGCCCCAGCATTTT.

The chain joins TRBV10-3 to TRBJ2-7, with 16 bases aligning to TRBD2. Germline loops: CDR1 ENHRY, CDR2 SYGVKD. The CDR3 is 16 residues long. The ends lost 5 bases at V and 5 bases at J; junction bases unmatched: 6. The CDR3 loop reads CAISSGTSGRDHEQYF. DNA of the CDR3: TGTGCCATCAGTTCCGGGACTAGCGGGAGGGACCACGAGCAGTACTTC.

This clonotype was detected a few times. This chain uses TRBV29-1 with TRBJ2-3, with 8 positions matching TRBD1. This CDR3 has 15 amino acids. The V gene end was trimmed by 6 bases and the J gene end by 0 bases; junction bases not matched to a gene: 8. Germline V lookup: CDR1 SQVTM, CDR2 ANQGSEA. The CDR3 DNA sequence: TGCAGCGTCCGGGACAGGTCCCCTAGCACAGATACGCAGTATTTT. Its translation is CSVRDRSPSTDTQYF.

Many counts were recorded for this clonotype. The J gene is TRBJ1-1, the V gene TRBV28, with a weak D call TRBD1 (5 bases). Germline V gene data show CDR1 as MDHEN and CDR2 as SYDVKM. The V and J ends lost 5 bases and 10 bases respectively, with 20 bases between them. The CDR3 runs to 14 residues. The CDR3 DNA reads TGTGCCAGCAGTCTTACAAACCCCGGGGGAAGAGCTTTCTTT. Translating gives CASSLTNPGGRAFF.

This clonotype came up many times. This sequence joins TRBV11-3 and TRBJ1-2, with D perhaps TRBD1 (6 bases). The CDR3 loop spans 19 amino acids. V was clipped by 0 bases and J by 3 bases, with 23 bases between them. Per germline, CDR1 SGHNT and CDR2 YENEEA. CDR3 DNA: TGTGCCAGCAGCTTAGATGGAGGCATCGGACAGCCAACTGACTATGGCTACACCTTC. It codes for CASSLDGGIGQPTDYGYTF.

In regard to this clonotype: Sequence at one end of the junction differs from germline and may be a read error. The chain combines TRBV2 with TRBJ2-3; 14 nucleotides agree with TRBD2. Germline CDR1 and CDR2: SNHLY and FYNNEI. The CDR3 sequence is 16 residues long. CDR3: CASRTSGGASIDTQYF. CDR3 DNA: TGTGCCAGCAGGACTAGCGGGGGGGCGAGCATAGATACGCAGTATTTT. The variable domain in full, with the rest retrieved from reference TRBV2 and TRBJ2-3, is EPEVTQTPSHQVTQMGQEVILRCVPISNHLYFYWYRQILGQKVEFLVSFYNNEISEKSEIFDDQFSVERPDGSNFTLKIRSTKLEDSAMYFCASRTSGGASIDTQYFGPGTRLTVL.

This clonotype was counted many times. The chain recombines TRBV3-1 with TRBJ2-1; tentatively, D is TRBD1 (6 bases). Per germline, CDR1 LGHDT and CDR2 YNNKEL (reference sequence). CDR3 length equals 13 residues. The V gene lost 5 bases and the J gene lost 4 bases, with 9 bases spanning the gap. Here the CDR3 DNA reads TGTGCCAGCAGCAGGGACACGTACAATGAGCAGTTCTTC. Protein sequence: CASSRDTYNEQFF.

This clonotype was counted a few times. The V and J genes are TRBV4-3 and TRBJ2-2; no reliable D call. V was trimmed by 0 bases and J by 0 bases, leaving 8 bases between them. Looked up from germline, CDR1 is LGHNA and CDR2 is YSLEER. The CDR3 sequence is 16 residues long. CDR3 nucleotides: TGCGCCAGCAGCCAAGAGACAACTCCGAACACCGGGGAGCTGTTTTTT. It translates to CASSQETTPNTGELFF.

This sequence joins TRBV9 and TRBJ1-6; a possible D gene is TRBD1 (6 bases). V was trimmed by 7 bases and J by 6 bases, leaving 14 bases between them. Per germline, CDR1 SGDLS and CDR2 YYNGEE. This CDR3 comprises 14 residues. CDR3 nucleotide sequence: TGTGCCAGCGGGGGGGGCAGGGCTAATTCACCCCTCCACTTT. Protein product: CASGGGRANSPLHF. Full variable domain (outside the CDR3, taken from reference TRBV9 and TRBJ1-6): DSGVTQTPKHLITATGQRVTLRCSPRSGDLSVYWYQQSLDQGLQFLIQYYNGEERAKGNILERFSAQQFPDLHSELNLSSLELGDSALYFCASGGGRANSPLHFGNGTRLTVT.

The chain carries TRBV27 and TRBJ2-2, with 9 bases matching TRBD1. CDR1 and CDR2 (germline): MNHEY, SMNVEV (reference sequence). Trimming at V came to 6 bases and at J to 5 bases, leaving 7 bases not matched to a gene. The CDR3 spans 15 residues. The CDR3 DNA follows: TGTGCCAGCAGCTCACAGGGGGCTCGAACCGGGGAGCTGTTTTTT. This gives the protein CASSSQGARTGELFF.

This clonotype was seen more than once but under ten times. V usage is TRBV3-1 and J usage is TRBJ2-2, with D maybe TRBD1 (5 bases). CDR1 is LGHDT and CDR2 is YNNKEL in the germline V gene (reference sequence). The CDR3 is made up of 14 amino acids. The V gene lost 7 bases and the J gene lost 1 base, with 10 bases spanning the gap. CDR3 nucleotide sequence: TGTGCCAGCACCCAGGGCAGGAACACCGGGGAGCTGTTTTTT. Amino acid sequence: CASTQGRNTGELFF. Looking up the rest from reference TRBV3-1 and TRBJ2-2 gives the full variable domain: DTAVSQTPKYLVTQMGNDKSIKCEQNLGHDTMYWYKQDSKKFLKIMFSYNNKELIINETVPNRFSPKSPDKAHLNLHINSLELGDSAVYFCASTQGRNTGELFFGEGSRLTVL.

There are many counts of this clonotype. This chain uses TRBV7-9 with TRBJ2-5, with D possibly TRBD1 on 6 matching bases. Trimming removed 5 bases at V and 0 bases at J, with 13 bases between. Germline CDR1 SEHNR, CDR2 FQNEAQ (reference sequence). The length of the CDR3 is 15 residues. CDR3 DNA sequence: TGTGCCAGCAGCCCGTTTCCAGGGGACCAAGAGACCCAGTACTTC. It encodes CASSPFPGDQETQYF.

The J gene is TRBJ1-5, the V gene TRBV4-3; no clear D gene. The CDR3 spans 11 residues. Trimming cost V 10 bases and J 10 bases, with 14 bases left between them. The germline CDR1 and CDR2 sequences are LGHNA and YSLEER. Here the CDR3 reads CAKRRFRPQHF. The DNA of the CDR3 is TGCGCCAAAAGGCGCTTCCGCCCCCAGCATTTT.

Turning to this clonotype: Given a much more abundant clone one base away, this may be a read error. The conserved closing phenylalanine or tryptophan is absent in this CDR3, likely reflecting a read error. J is TRBJ1-3 and V is TRBV6-1, with D unresolved. V gave up 3 bases and J gave up 3 bases, with 9 bases separating them. The CDR3 length is 14 residues. The germline gives CDR1 MNHNS, CDR2 SASEGT. The CDR3 loop is CASSDSGSGNTIYS. CDR3 coding DNA: TGTGCCAGCAGTGACTCGGGTAGTGGAAACACCATATATTCT.

A note on this clonotype: At one end the junction does not follow the germline gene, possibly because of a read error. The rearrangement joins TRBV11-2 to TRBJ1-2; possibly TRBD1 for D (6 bases). The CDR3 loop spans 16 amino acids. CDR1 and CDR2 (germline): SGHAT, FQNNGV. The CDR3 nucleotides read TGCGCCAGCAGCCAATGGCTAGTCGGGGGCGACTATGGCTACACCTTC. It yields the protein CASSQWLVGGDYGYTF.